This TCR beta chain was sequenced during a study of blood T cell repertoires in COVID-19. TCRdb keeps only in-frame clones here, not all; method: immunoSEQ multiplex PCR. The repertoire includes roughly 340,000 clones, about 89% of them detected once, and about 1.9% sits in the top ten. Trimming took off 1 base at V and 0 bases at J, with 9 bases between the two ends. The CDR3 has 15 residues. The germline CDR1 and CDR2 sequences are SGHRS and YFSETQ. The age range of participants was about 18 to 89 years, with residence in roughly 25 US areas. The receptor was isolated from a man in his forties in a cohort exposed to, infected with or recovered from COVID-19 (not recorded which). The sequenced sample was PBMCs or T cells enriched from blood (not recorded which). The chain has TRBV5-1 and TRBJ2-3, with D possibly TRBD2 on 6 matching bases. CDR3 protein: CASSLYGSSTDTQYF. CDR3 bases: TGCGCCAGCAGCTTGTACGGGAGTAGCACAGATACGCAGTATTTT.